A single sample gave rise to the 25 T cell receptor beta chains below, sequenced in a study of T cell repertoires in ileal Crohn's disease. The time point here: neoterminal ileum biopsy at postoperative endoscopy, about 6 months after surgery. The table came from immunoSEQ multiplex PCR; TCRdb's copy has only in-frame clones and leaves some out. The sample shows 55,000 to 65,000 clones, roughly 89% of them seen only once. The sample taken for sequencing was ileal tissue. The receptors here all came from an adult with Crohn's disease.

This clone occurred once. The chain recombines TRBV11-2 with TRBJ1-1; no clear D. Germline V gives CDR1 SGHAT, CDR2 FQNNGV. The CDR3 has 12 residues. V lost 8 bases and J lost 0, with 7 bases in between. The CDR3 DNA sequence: TGTGCCAGCGTGGCGGTGAACACTGAAGCTTTCTTT. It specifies CASVAVNTEAFF. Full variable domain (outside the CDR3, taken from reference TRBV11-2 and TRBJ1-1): EAGVAQSPRYKIIEKRQSVAFWCNPISGHATLYWYQQILGQGPKLLIQFQNNGVVDDSQLPKDRFSAERLKGVDSTLKIQPAKLEDSAVYLCASVAVNTEAFFGQGTRLTVV.

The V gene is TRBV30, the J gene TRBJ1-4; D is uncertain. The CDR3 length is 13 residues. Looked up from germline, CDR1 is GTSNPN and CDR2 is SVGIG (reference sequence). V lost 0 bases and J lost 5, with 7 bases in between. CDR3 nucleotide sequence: TGTGCCTGGAGTGTTGTCTTAAATGAAAAACTGTTTTTT. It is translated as CAWSVVLNEKLFF.

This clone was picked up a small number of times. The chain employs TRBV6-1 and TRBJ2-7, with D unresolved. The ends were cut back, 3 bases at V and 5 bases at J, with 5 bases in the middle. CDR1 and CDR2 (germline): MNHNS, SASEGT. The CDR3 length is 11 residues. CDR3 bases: TGTGCCAGCAGTGAGAGGAACGAGCAGTACGTC. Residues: CASSERNEQYV.

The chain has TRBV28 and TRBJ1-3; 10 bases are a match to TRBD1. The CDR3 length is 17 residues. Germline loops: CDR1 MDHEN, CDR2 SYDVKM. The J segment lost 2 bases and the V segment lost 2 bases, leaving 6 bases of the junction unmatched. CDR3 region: CASSLTGQGFAGNTIYF. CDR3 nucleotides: TGTGCCAGCAGTTTAACGGGACAGGGGTTTGCTGGAAACACCATATATTTT.

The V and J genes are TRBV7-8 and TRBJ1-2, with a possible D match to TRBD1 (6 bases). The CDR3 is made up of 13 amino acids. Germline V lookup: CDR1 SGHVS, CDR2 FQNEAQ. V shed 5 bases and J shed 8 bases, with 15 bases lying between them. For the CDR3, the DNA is TGTGCCAGCAGCCCACAGGGATTGAGGGGCTACACCTTC. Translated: CASSPQGLRGYTF.

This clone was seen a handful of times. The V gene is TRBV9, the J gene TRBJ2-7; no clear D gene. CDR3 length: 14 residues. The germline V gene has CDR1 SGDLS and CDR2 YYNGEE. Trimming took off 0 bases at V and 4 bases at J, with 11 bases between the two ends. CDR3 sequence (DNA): TGTGCCAGCAGCGTAGGATATGCCGGGTACGAGCAGTACTTC. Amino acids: CASSVGYAGYEQYF.

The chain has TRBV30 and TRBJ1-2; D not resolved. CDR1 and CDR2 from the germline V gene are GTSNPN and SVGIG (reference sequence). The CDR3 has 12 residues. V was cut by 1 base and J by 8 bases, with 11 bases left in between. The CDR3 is CAWSASGVGYTF. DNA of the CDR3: TGTGCCTGGAGTGCATCCGGTGTCGGCTACACCTTC.

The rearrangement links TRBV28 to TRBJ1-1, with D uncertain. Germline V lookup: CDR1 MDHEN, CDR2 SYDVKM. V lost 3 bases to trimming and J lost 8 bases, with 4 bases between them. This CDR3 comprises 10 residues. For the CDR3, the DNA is TGTGCCAGCAGTTTGTCGGAAGCTTTCTTT. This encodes CASSLSEAFF.

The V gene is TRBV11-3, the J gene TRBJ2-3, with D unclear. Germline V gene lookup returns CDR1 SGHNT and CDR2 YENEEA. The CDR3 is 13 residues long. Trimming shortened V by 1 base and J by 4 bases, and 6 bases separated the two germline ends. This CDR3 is CASSLANSDTQYF. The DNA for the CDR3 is TGTGCCAGCAGCTTAGCAAATTCAGATACGCAGTATTTT.

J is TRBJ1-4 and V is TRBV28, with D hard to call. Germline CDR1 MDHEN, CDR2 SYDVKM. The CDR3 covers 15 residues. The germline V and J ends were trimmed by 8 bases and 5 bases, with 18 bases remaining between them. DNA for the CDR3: TGTGCCAGCGTATCCGGGAGAGGGATAAATGAAAAACTGTTTTTT. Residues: CASVSGRGINEKLFF.

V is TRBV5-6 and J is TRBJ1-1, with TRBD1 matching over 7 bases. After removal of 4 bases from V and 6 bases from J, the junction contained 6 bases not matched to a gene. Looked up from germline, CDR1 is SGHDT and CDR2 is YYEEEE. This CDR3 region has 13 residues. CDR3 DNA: TGTGCCAGCAGCCTCTTGGGACAGCCTGAAGCTTTCTTT. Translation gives CASSLLGQPEAFF.

The CDR3 sequence: CATSSGYGYTF. The CDR3 coding sequence is TGTGCCACCTCCTCCGGCTATGGCTACACCTTC. This chain joins TRBV25-1 and TRBJ1-2; D call uncertain. Germline CDR1 and CDR2: MGHDK and SYGVNS. The CDR3 is made up of 11 amino acids. The ends were cut back, 10 bases at V and 4 bases at J, with 10 bases in the middle.

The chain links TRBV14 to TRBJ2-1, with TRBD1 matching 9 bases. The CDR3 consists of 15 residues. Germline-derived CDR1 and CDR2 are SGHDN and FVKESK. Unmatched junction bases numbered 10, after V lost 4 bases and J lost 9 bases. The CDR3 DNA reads TGTGCCAGCAGCCCGCCCGGGACAGGGAGAGGTGAGCAGTTCTTC. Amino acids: CASSPPGTGRGEQFF.

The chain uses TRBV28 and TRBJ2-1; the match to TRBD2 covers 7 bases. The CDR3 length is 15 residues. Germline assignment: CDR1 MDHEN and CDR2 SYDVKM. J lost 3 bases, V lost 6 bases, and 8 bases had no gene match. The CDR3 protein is CASRSGTGSYNEQFF. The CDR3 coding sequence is TGTGCCAGCAGAAGCGGGACGGGGAGCTACAATGAGCAGTTCTTC.

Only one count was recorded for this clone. CDR3 region: CASSIEVTTGEPYEQYF. As DNA, the CDR3 is TGTGCCAGCAGTATCGAAGTTACGACAGGGGAACCCTACGAGCAGTACTTC. V gene TRBV27 combines with J gene TRBJ2-7; 8 positions match TRBD1. Germline trimming cut 5 bases from V and 2 bases from J; bases unmatched to any gene: 14. Germline lookup yields CDR1 MNHEY and CDR2 SMNVEV (reference sequence). There are 17 residues in the CDR3.

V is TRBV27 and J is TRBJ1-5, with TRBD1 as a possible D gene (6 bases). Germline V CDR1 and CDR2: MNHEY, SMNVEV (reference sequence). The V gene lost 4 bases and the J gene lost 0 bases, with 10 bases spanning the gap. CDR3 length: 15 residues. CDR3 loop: CASSSDRYSNQPQHF. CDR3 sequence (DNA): TGTGCCAGCAGTTCGGACAGATATAGCAATCAGCCCCAGCATTTT.

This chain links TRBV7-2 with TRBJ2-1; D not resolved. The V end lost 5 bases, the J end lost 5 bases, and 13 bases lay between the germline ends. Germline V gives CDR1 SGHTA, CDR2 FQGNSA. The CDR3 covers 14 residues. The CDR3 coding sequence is TGTGCCAGCAGCCCCCCTTCACGAGACAATGAGCAGTTCTTC. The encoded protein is CASSPPSRDNEQFF.

The CDR3 nucleotides are TGTGCCTGGAGCACTACCTACAGGAAAGATCAGCCCCAGCATTTT. It yields the protein CAWSTTYRKDQPQHF. The chain joins TRBV30 to TRBJ1-5; TRBD1 might be the D (5 bases). Germline loops: CDR1 GTSNPN, CDR2 SVGIG (reference sequence). Trimming removed 3 bases from V and 5 bases from J, with 17 bases in between. This CDR3 is built from 15 residues. Supplemented by reference TRBV30 and TRBJ1-5, the full variable domain reads SQTIHQWPATLVQPVGSPLSLECTVEGTSNPNLYWYRQAAGRGLQLLFYSVGIGQISSEVPQNLSASRPQDRQFILSSKKLLLSDSGFYLCAWSTTYRKDQPQHFGDGTRLSIL.

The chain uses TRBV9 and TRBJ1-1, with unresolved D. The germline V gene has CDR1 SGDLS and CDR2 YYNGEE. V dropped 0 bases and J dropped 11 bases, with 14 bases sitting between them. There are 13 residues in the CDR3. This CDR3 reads CASSVAGSERAFF. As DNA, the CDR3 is TGTGCCAGCAGCGTAGCTGGCAGCGAGCGTGCTTTCTTT.

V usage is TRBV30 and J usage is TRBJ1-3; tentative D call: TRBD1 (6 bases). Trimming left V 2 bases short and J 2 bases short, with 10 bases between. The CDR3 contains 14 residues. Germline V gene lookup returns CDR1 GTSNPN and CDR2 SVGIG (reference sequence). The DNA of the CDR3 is TGTGCCTGGAGTCGGGGGGCGGCTGGAAACACCATATATTTT. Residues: CAWSRGAAGNTIYF.

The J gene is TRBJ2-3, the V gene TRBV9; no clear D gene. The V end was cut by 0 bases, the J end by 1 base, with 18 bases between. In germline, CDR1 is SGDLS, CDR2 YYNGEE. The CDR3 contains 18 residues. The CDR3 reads CASSVAGGPREGTDTQYF. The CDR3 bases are TGTGCCAGCAGCGTAGCTGGTGGGCCTCGAGAAGGCACAGATACGCAGTATTTT.

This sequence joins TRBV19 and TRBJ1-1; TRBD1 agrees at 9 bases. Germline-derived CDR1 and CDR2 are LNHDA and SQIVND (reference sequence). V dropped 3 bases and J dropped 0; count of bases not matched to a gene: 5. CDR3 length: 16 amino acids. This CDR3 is CASSIPYRGLNTEAFF. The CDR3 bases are TGTGCCAGTAGTATCCCCTACAGGGGGCTGAACACTGAAGCTTTCTTT.

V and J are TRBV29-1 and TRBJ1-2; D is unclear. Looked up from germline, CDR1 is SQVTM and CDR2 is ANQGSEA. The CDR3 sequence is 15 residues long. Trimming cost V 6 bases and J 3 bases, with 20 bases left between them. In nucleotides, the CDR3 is TGCAGCGTGCGGGGTTCATCAATCGGGGACTATGGCTACACCTTC. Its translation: CSVRGSSIGDYGYTF.

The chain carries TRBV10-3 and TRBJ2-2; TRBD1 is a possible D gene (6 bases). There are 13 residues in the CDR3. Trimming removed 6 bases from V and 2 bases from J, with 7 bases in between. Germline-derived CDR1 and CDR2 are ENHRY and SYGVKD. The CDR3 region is CAIRGHNTGELFF. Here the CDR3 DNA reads TGTGCCATCAGGGGACACAACACCGGGGAGCTGTTTTTT.

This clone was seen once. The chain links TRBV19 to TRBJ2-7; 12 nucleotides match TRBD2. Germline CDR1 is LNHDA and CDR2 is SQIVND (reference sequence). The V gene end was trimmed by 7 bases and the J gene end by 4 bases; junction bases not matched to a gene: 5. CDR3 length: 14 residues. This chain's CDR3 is CASMGLAGGYEQYF. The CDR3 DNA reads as TGTGCCAGTATGGGACTAGCGGGTGGTTACGAGCAGTACTTC.